This section outlines one TCR beta chain sequence together with its context. Its antigen is currently not known. No base-level quality is on record; no much larger clone is a single base apart. This sample is part of a study of blood T cell repertoires in COVID-19 (dated by TCRdb to 2018 to 2021). Background on the whole study: The collaborator samples originated in the United States, Italy and Spain and spanned the acute and convalescent phases of COVID-19. The sample metadata nearly always contained a de-identified subject ID, COVID-19 status, age in years and sex. Where HLA class I and class II types were available, the types were taken from metadata supplied by the sample provider, not from assay-based typing. The material from the prospective study consisted of cDNA or gDNA derived from T cells, B-cell-depleted T cells, or PBMCs. The samples were drawn from two sources: the first 160 participants of the ongoing ImmuneRACE study, and 1,254 subjects contributed by 6 global collaborators. A freely available public database, intended as a resource for researchers studying the immune response to SARS-CoV-2, is where the repertoires were released. The dataset comprised deeply sampled blood TCRbeta repertoires from subjects exposed to, actively infected with, or recovered from COVID-19.

Whole blood was collected in K2EDTA tubes by collaborating institutions according to the institutions' own protocols. For TCRbeta analysis, collaborator samples were shipped as frozen whole blood, as isolated PBMCs, or as DNA extracted from either sample type. What the authors observed across the whole study: Clinical and demographic metadata were provided uncurated, with the amount varying by source and participant.

TCRbeta CDR3 regions were amplified from genomic DNA by means of the immunoSEQ Assay, a bias-controlled multiplex PCR. In the authors' own workflow: Nucleated cell counts per sample were estimated from amplification of reference gene primers within the assay. To quantify the absolute abundance of each unique TCRbeta CDR3 rearrangement, sequence reads were collapsed and filtered. For each sample, productive Simpson clonality was calculated as the square root of Simpson's diversity index over productive rearrangements. Drawn from immuneACCESS, this table holds only the in-frame rearrangements with V and J called that TCRdb kept. Clones are partly lost; checked studies trace under half to an unresolved V gene and leave the rest unexplained. D and trimming were read from the DNA, whereas the V and J calls and clone size are those reported in that table. Present in this sample are some 270,000 clones, approximately 89% of which were seen just once. Of the sample, over 8% is held by the ten largest clones.

V is shortened by 6 bases, J by 6 bases, and the region joining them spans 13 bases. The CDR3 measures 13 amino acids from cysteine to phenylalanine. Just the 39-base CDR3 DNA is kept, in frame starting at base 1. The germline V gene encodes CDR1 MDHEN and CDR2 SYDVKM. This chain joins TRBV28 to TRBJ2-3; TRBD1 might be the D gene, on 6 matching bases. Material for sequencing was peripheral blood. The origin of this receptor is a man between 35 and 55 years old with active or convalescent COVID-19. The bases are TGTGCCAGCAGCCGACAGGTGATGGATACGCAGTATTTT. Its amino acids are CASSRQVMDTQYF.